This T cell receptor (beta chain) was captured by sequencing in a study of shared T cell receptors in the human thymus. Clones were read by immunoSEQ multiplex PCR, and TCRdb kept only the in-frame ones, dropping some. Altogether under 700,000 clones are present, about 84% being singletons, with the ten largest covering approximately 0.013%. The CDR3 sequence is 13 residues long. Germline V CDR1 and CDR2: MNHEY, SMNVEV (reference sequence). Unmatched junction bases numbered 4, after V lost 1 base and J lost 12 bases. The same sample was also used in a study of human thymus T cells. That paper states: Samples came from healthy Finnish infants during open corrective cardiac surgery. Thymus tissue for the work was resected from patients undergoing corrective heart surgery. An apparent bias in V and J gene usage was seen in thymic and blood repertoires. Related research has reported that thymic repertoires overlap highly among unrelated individuals.

The chain is built from TRBV27 and TRBJ2-1; 9 nucleotides align to TRBD2. The sequenced sample consisted of thymocytes. The source is a boy younger than two with a congenital heart defect. CDR3 sequence (DNA): TGTGCCAGCAGTTTATACCTGACTAGCGGGCAGTTCTTC. It is translated as CASSLYLTSGQFF.